This entry concerns a single T cell receptor (beta chain). Antigen specificity is unknown. The record originates from a study of cytomegalovirus exposure and HLA in healthy donors. Vbeta (60) and Jbeta (13) primers were used in the PCR. Generated by immunoSEQ multiplex PCR, the TCRdb table keeps only in-frame clones and is missing some. The table has fewer than 200,000 clones, around four fifths seen once; the top ten hold approximately 1.2%. Overall study results and limits: In most subjects, TCR beta sequences reportedly gave accurate predictions of HLA-A and HLA-B alleles.

Germline loops: CDR1 SEHNR, CDR2 FQNEAQ (reference sequence). V was clipped by 1 base and J by 1 base, with 9 bases between them. The CDR3 contains 15 residues. The TCR originated in a man aged 25-45 years in good health and CMV-seronegative. The rearrangement links TRBV7-9 to TRBJ2-3, with D maybe TRBD2 (6 bases). The specimen was PBMCs. The CDR3 here is CASSLGLVGTDTQYF. The CDR3, as DNA: TGTGCCAGCAGCTTAGGACTAGTAGGCACAGATACGCAGTATTTT.